The 6 T cell receptor beta chains in this list originate from one sample, sequenced in a study of T-cell memory formation after mild COVID-19 (dated by TCRdb to 2020 to 2022). Libraries came from 5' RACE. The listed sequencing device is Illumina NovaSeq 6000. The raw public reads went through TCRdb reprocessing: fastp at Q25, MiXCR clone calling, in-frame beta chains kept. Every distinct CDR3 protein forms one entry, paired with its most common genes and DNA. Present in this sample are around 45,000 distinct CDR3 sequences, less than 9.5% of which were seen just once. The ten largest clonotypes hold about 11% of the sample. The specimen sequenced was PBMCs or a T cell subset sorted from them (not recorded which). The receptor set was obtained from an adult woman who had mild COVID-19 (a few samples of this study predate the infection). The sample titles of this study are shuffled in the database, so cell type and time point are left out; the donor was told from shared clones.

This clonotype was seen a few times. The rearrangement joins TRBV6-6 to TRBJ2-7; tentatively, D is TRBD1 or TRBD2 (7 bases each). The V gene's germline CDR1 is MNHNY and CDR2 SVGAGI (reference sequence). The CDR3 is 14 residues long. The germline V and J ends were trimmed by 5 bases and 2 bases, with 13 bases remaining between them. Here the CDR3 reads CASSRQGGAYEQYF. The CDR3 bases are TGTGCCAGCAGTCGACAGGGAGGGGCCTACGAGCAGTACTTC.

The chain links TRBV7-9 to TRBJ1-1, with no clear D. The germline V and J ends were trimmed by 5 bases and 4 bases, with 11 bases remaining between them. The germline V gene encodes CDR1 SEHNR and CDR2 FQNEAQ (reference sequence). The CDR3 is 13 residues long. CDR3 region: CASSPIKGTEAFF. The CDR3 region has the DNA TGTGCCAGCAGCCCCATAAAGGGCACTGAAGCTTTCTTT. Full variable domain (outside the CDR3, taken from reference TRBV7-9 and TRBJ1-1): DTGVSQNPRHKITKRGQNVTFRCDPISEHNRLYWYRQTLGQGPEFLTYFQNEAQLEKSRLLSDRFSAERPKGSFSTLEIQRTEQGDSAMYLCASSPIKGTEAFFGQGTRLTVV.

The gene calls are TRBV7-2 and TRBJ2-7; 7 bases agree with TRBD2. Germline V gives CDR1 SGHTA, CDR2 FQGNSA. Trimming at V came to 4 bases and at J to 2 bases, leaving 14 bases not matched to a gene. The CDR3 sequence is 17 residues long. The CDR3 coding sequence is TGTGCCAGCAGCTCGGGTAGGCTGCCTAGCGGAACCTACGAGCAGTACTTC. It codes for CASSSGRLPSGTYEQYF.

V gene TRBV6-5 combines with J gene TRBJ1-1, with TRBD1 matching over 11 bases. This CDR3 contains 16 residues. Trimming at V came to 0 bases and at J to 4 bases, leaving 4 bases not matched to a gene. The V gene's germline CDR1 is MNHEY and CDR2 SVGAGI. CDR3 nucleotides: TGTGCCAGCAGTTACTCCCCCGGGACAGGGGGCACTGAAGCTTTCTTT. Its translation: CASSYSPGTGGTEAFF.

The CDR3 reads CSATPLAGINNEQFF. DNA for the CDR3: TGCAGTGCCACCCCCCTAGCGGGAATCAACAATGAGCAGTTCTTC. J is TRBJ2-1 and V is TRBV20-1; 9 nucleotides agree with TRBD2. Germline trimming cut 6 bases from V and 5 bases from J; bases unmatched to any gene: 11. CDR1 DFQATT and CDR2 SNEGSKA come from the germline V gene (reference sequence). This CDR3 is built from 15 residues.

This clonotype was recorded a few times. This chain links TRBV20-1 with TRBJ1-1; 7 nucleotides line up with TRBD1. CDR1 DFQATT and CDR2 SNEGSKA come from the germline V gene (reference sequence). The length of the CDR3 is 14 residues. Unmatched junction bases numbered 8, after V lost 3 bases and J lost 4 bases. DNA for the CDR3: TGCAGTGCTAGTCAGGGGGAAATGGTCACTGAAGCTTTCTTT. It specifies CSASQGEMVTEAFF.